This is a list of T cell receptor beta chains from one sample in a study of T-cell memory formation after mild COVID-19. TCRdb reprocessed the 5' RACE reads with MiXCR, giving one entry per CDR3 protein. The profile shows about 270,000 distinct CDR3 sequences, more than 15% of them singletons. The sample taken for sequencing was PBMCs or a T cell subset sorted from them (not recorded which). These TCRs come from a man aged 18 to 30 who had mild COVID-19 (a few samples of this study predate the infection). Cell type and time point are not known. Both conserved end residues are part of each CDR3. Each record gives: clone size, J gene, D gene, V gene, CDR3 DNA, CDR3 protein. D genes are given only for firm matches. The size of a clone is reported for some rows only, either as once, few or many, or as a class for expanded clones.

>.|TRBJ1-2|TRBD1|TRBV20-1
TGCAGTGCTCCGACAGGGGGCAGATTATATGGCTACACCTTC
CSAPTGGRLYGYTF
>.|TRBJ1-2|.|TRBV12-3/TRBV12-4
TGTGCCAGCAGTTTTAATCCGGGGCAAAGTGGCTACACCTTC
CASSFNPGQSGYTF
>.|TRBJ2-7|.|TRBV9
TGTGCCAGCAGCGTAGTAATAACAGCACCCCCCTACGAGCAGTACTTC
CASSVVITAPPYEQYF
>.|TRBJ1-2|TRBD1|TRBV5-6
TGTGCCAGCAGCTGGACAGGGTCATATGGCTACACCTTC
CASSWTGSYGYTF
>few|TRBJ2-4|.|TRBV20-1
TGCAGTGCTAGAGATCCAAAGGGGGGGCTCGTTCAGTACTTC
CSARDPKGGLVQYF
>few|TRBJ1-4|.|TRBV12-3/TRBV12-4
TGTGCCAGCAGTGGTGGAGGGCTGAGTTTTACTAATGAAAAACTGTTTTTT
CASSGGGLSFTNEKLFF
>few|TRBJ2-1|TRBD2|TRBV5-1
TGCGCCAGCAGCTTCGGGACTAGCGGGGGGGCCTATGAGCAGTTCTTC
CASSFGTSGGAYEQFF
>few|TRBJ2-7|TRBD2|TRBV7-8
TGTGCCAGCAGCTTAAGCGGGGGGAATCACTACGAGCAGTACTTC
CASSLSGGNHYEQYF
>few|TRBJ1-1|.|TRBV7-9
TGTGCCAGCAGGGGACGACAGAACACTGAAGCTTTCTTT
CASRGRQNTEAFF
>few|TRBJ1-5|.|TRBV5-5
TGTGCCAGCAGGAGGACCCTTTTGGAGCCCCAGCATTTT
CASRRTLLEPQHF
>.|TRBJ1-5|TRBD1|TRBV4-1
TGCGCCAGCAGCCAAGGACAGGGGCCCTATCAGCCCCAGCATTTT
CASSQGQGPYQPQHF
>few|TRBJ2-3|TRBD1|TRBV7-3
TGTGCCAGCAGCTTATCTATAAAGTCGGGACAGGGTCTAAGCACAGATACGCAGTATTTT
CASSLSIKSGQGLSTDTQYF
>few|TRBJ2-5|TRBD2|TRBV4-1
TGCGCCAGCAGCCAACTGACTAGCGGGGAAGAGACCCAGTACTTC
CASSQLTSGEETQYF
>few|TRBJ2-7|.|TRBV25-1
TGTGCCAGCAGTGAAACCATCCGGGGGCCCGCCTACGAGCAGTACTTC
CASSETIRGPAYEQYF
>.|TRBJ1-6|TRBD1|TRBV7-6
TGTGCCAGCAGCTTCGCCGGGACAGGGAATAATTCACCCCTCCACTTT
CASSFAGTGNNSPLHF
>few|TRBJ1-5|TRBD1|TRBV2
TGTGCCAGCAGTGAGACAGGGCTTGGCAATCAGCCCCAGCATTTT
CASSETGLGNQPQHF
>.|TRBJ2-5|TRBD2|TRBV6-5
TGTGCCAGCAGTCCCGGGACTAGCAAGACCCAGTACTTC
CASSPGTSKTQYF
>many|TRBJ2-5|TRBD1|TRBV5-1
TGCGCCAGCAGCTTGTGGGGTACGGGACAGCAAGAGACCCAGTACTTC
CASSLWGTGQQETQYF
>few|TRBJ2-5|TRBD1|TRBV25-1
TGTGCCAGCAGTGAACCTCTTGGGACAGGGGGCGAAGAGACCCAGTACTTC
CASSEPLGTGGEETQYF
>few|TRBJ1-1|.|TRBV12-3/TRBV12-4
TGTGCCAGCAGCGGGACATCGAACACTGAAGCTTTCTTT
CASSGTSNTEAFF
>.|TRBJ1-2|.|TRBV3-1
TGTGCCAGCAGCCAAGAAAAAGGGTCTGGCTACACCTTC
CASSQEKGSGYTF
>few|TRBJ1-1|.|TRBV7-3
TGTGCCAGCAGCGAGACAGGTTCCACTGAAGCTTTCTTT
CASSETGSTEAFF
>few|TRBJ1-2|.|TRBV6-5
TGTGCCAGCAAACCGACGGGGACCTATGGCTACACCTTC
CASKPTGTYGYTF
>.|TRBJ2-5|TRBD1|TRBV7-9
TGTGCCAGCAGCTTGGTGACAGGGGGCGTTGAGACCCAGTACTTC
CASSLVTGGVETQYF
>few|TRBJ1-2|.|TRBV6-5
TGTGCCAGCAGGAGAGGGTTTTCTAACTATGGCTACACCTTC
CASRRGFSNYGYTF
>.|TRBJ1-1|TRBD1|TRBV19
TGTGCCAGTAGCACATGGACAGGGAACACTGAAGCTTTCTTT
CASSTWTGNTEAFF
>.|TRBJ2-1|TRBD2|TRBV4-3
TGCGCCAGCAGCTTAAACGGCGGGGGGGCGAGCGATGAGCAGTTCTTC
CASSLNGGGASDEQFF
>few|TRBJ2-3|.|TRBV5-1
TGCGCCAGCAGCTTGAATCGACAGCGCACAGATACGCAGTATTTT
CASSLNRQRTDTQYF
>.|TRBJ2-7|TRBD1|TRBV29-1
TGCAGCGTCGGGACAGGGGACGAGCAGTACTTC
CSVGTGDEQYF
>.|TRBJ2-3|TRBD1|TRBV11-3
TGTGCCAGCAGCCCGGGACAGGGGGCCGTAGATACGCAGTATTTT
CASSPGQGAVDTQYF
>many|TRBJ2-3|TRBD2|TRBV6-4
TGTGCCAGCAGTGCCCTAGCGGGGAGGACAGATACGCAGTATTTT
CASSALAGRTDTQYF
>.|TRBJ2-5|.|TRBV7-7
TGTGCCAGCAGCCAACAGGGTCTTGAGACCCAGTACTTC
CASSQQGLETQYF
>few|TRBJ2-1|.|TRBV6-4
TGTGCCAGCAGTGATCTGGGGGGGGCCGGTAATGAGCAGTTCTTC
CASSDLGGAGNEQFF
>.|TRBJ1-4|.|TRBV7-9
TGTGCCAGCAGCTTAGGACGGGGAGTTTCTAATGAAAAACTGTTTTTT
CASSLGRGVSNEKLFF
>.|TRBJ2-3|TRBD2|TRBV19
TGTGCCAGTAGCCTAGCGGAAAAATCCTCGCAGTATTTT
CASSLAEKSSQYF
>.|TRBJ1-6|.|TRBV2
TGTGCCAGCAGTGAGGAGGCGGCGGGTAATTCACCCCTCCACTTT
CASSEEAAGNSPLHF
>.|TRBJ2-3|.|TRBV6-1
TGTGCCAGCAGGAAAGGGTTCTTCAGGGAGAATACGCAGTATTTT
CASRKGFFRENTQYF
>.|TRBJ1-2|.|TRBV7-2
TGTGCCAGCAGCTTAGATGCGGGCCCTGGCTACACCTTC
CASSLDAGPGYTF
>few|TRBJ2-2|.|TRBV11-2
TGTGCCAGCAGCTTAGAGGTGGTGGAGACCGGGGAGCTGTTTTTT
CASSLEVVETGELFF
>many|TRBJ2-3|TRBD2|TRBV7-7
TGTGCCAGCAGCCCGGGACTAGCGGGGGTGGATACGCAGTATTTT
CASSPGLAGVDTQYF
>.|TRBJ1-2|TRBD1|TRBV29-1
TGCAGCGCCGCGACAGGGTATGGCTACACCTTC
CSAATGYGYTF
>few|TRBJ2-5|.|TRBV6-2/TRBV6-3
TGTGCCAGCAGTTACATTCGAGAGACCCAGTACTTC
CASSYIRETQYF
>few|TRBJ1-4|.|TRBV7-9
TGTGCCAGCGGTAGGGCAGGGAAGGAAGAAAAACTGTTTTTT
CASGRAGKEEKLFF
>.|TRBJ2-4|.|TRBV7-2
TGTGCCAGCAGTCCTTCCCTTGAAGCCAAAAACATTCAGTACTTC
CASSPSLEAKNIQYF
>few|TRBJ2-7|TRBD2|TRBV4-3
TGCGCCAGCAGCCCCTCAACTAGCGGGGGGCTTTACGAGCAGTACTTC
CASSPSTSGGLYEQYF
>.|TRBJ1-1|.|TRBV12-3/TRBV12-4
TGTGCCAGCAGTTCGGAAGTCCAAGCTGAAGCTTTCTTT
CASSSEVQAEAFF
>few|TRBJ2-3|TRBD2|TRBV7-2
TGTGCCAGCAGCTTAGTAGCTAGCGGGGATACGCAGTATTTT
CASSLVASGDTQYF
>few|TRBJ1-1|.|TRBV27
TGTGCCAGCAGTACCGCGAGGACTTCTGAAGCTTTCTTT
CASSTARTSEAFF
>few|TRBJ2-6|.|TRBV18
TGTGCCAGCTCACCAAACGCAGTCGGGTCTGGGGCCAACGTCCTGACTTTC
CASSPNAVGSGANVLTF